This T cell receptor beta chain is from a study of graft-versus-host responses after intestinal transplantation. Study results and caveats: Allografts from individuals with graft-donor T cell macrochimerism displayed high graft-versus-host to host-versus-graft clonal ratios.

Sequenced by immunoSEQ multiplex PCR; TCRdb stores in-frame clones only, minus some. This table holds more than 100,000 clones, approximately 93% found once. V lost 3 bases, J lost 6 bases, and 7 bases stayed unmatched. CDR3 length: 14 amino acids. Germline CDR1 reads MGHRA; CDR2 reads YSYEKL. The count of this clone is one. Its antigen remains unknown. The sequence was collected from a human donor who received an intestinal transplant. The sequenced sample was unstimulated CD8+ T cells sorted from spleen or lymph node cells, obtained before intestinal transplant. The rearrangement links TRBV4-1 to TRBJ1-2, with 7 nucleotides matching TRBD1. In DNA form, the CDR3 reads TGCGCCAGCAGCCAGGCTGGACAGGCGCATGGCTACACCTTC. Residues: CASSQAGQAHGYTF.